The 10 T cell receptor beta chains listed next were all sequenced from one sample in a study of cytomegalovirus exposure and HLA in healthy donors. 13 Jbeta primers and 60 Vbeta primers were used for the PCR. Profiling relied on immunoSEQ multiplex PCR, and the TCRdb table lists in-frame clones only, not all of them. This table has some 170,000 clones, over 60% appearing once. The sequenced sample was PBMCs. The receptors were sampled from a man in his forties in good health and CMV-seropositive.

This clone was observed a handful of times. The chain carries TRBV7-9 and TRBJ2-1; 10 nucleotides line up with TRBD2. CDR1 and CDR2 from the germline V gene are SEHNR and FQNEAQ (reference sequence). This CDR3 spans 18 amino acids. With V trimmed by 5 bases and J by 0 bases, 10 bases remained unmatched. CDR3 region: CASSPTGLAGDSYNEQFF. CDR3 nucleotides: TGTGCCAGCAGCCCGACCGGGCTAGCGGGGGACTCCTACAATGAGCAGTTCTTC.

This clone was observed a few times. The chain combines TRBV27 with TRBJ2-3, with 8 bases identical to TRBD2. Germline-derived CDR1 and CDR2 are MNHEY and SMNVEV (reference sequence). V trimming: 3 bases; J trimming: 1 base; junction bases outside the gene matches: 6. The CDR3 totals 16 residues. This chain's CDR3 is CASSFLGGARTDTQYF. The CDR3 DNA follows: TGTGCCAGCAGTTTCCTCGGGGGGGCTCGCACAGATACGCAGTATTTT.

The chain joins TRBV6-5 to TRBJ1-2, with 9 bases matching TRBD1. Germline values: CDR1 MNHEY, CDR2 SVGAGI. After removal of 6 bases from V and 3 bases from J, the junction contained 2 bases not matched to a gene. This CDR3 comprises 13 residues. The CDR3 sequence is CASSRTGDYGYTF. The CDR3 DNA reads TGTGCCAGCAGCCGGACAGGGGACTATGGCTACACCTTC.

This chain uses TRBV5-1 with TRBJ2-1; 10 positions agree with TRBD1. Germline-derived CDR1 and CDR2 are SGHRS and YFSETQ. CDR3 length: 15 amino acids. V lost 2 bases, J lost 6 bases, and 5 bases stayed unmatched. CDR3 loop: CASSLGTGVFNEQFF. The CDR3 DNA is TGCGCCAGCAGCTTAGGGACAGGGGTTTTCAATGAGCAGTTCTTC.

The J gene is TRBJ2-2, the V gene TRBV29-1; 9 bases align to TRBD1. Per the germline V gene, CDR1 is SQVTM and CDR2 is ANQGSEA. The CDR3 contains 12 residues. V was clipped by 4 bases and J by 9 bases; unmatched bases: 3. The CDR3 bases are TGCAGCGTTGGTGGACAGGGGCGGGAGCTGTTTTTT. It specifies CSVGGQGRELFF.

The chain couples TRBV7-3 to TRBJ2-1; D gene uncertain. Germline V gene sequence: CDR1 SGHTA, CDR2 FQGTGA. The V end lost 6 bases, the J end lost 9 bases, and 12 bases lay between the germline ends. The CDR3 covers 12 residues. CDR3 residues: CASSPPSGEQFF. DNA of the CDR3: TGTGCCAGCAGTCCTCCGTCGGGTGAGCAGTTCTTC.

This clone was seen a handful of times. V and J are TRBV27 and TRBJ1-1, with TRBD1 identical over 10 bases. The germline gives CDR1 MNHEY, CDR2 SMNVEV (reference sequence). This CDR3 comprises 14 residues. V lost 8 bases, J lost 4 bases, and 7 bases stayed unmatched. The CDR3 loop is CASFGRTGGTEAFF. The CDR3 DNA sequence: TGTGCCAGCTTTGGCAGGACAGGGGGCACTGAAGCTTTCTTT.

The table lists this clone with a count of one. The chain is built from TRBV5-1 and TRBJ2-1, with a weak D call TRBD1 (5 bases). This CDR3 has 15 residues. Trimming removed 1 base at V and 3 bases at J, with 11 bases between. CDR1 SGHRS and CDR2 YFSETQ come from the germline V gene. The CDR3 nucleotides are TGCGCCAGCAGCTTGATAGGGGATGACTACAATGAGCAGTTCTTC. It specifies CASSLIGDDYNEQFF.

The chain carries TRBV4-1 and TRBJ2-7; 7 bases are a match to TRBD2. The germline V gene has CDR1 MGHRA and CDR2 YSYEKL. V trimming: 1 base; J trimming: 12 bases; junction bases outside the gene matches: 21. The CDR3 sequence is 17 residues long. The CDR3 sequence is CASSQAPLKSGMPRRYF. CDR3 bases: TGCGCCAGCAGCCAAGCCCCCCTAAAAAGCGGGATGCCCAGGAGGTACTTC.

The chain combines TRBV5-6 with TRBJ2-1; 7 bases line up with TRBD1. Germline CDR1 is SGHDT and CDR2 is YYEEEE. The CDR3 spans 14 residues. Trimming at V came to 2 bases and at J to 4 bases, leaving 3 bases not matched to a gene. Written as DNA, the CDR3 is TGTGCCAGCAGCTTAAGGGGGCAGTACAATGAGCAGTTCTTC. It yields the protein CASSLRGQYNEQFF.